Listed below are T cell receptor beta chains from one sample, sequenced in a study of cytomegalovirus exposure and HLA in healthy donors. Clones were sequenced by immunoSEQ multiplex PCR, and TCRdb holds only the in-frame ones, with some missing. The table shows around 190,000 clones, with around 87% occurring only once. Sequences were obtained from PBMCs. Receptor source: a boy younger than 10 in good health and CMV-seronegative. CDR3s include the opening cysteine and the closing phenylalanine or tryptophan. The D gene is left open where the match is weak. Clone size is stated in some rows and not others, as once, few, many or a class when expanded.

D gene: .; J gene: TRBJ1-2; clone size: .; V gene: TRBV9; CDR3 DNA: TGTGCCAGCAGCGTAGATCCGAACGGGGGCTACACCTTC; CDR3 protein: CASSVDPNGGYTF
D gene: .; J gene: TRBJ1-2; clone size: .; V gene: TRBV2; CDR3 DNA: TGTGCCAGCTCCACCCCCCAGGGGCGCAACTATGGCTACACCTTC; CDR3 protein: CASSTPQGRNYGYTF
D gene: TRBD2; J gene: TRBJ2-7; clone size: .; V gene: TRBV29-1; CDR3 DNA: TGCAGCGTGACTAGCGGCTCCTACGAGCAGTACTTC; CDR3 protein: CSVTSGSYEQYF
D gene: TRBD2; J gene: TRBJ2-1; clone size: .; V gene: TRBV19; CDR3 DNA: TGTGCCAGTAGTTTAATAGCGGGGGACCTCTACAATGAGCAGTTCTTC; CDR3 protein: CASSLIAGDLYNEQFF
D gene: .; J gene: TRBJ2-7; clone size: once; V gene: TRBV30; CDR3 DNA: TGTGCCTCCTCTCGCAGCTCCTACGAGCAGTACTTC; CDR3 protein: CASSRSSYEQYF
D gene: .; J gene: TRBJ1-1; clone size: .; V gene: TRBV27; CDR3 DNA: TGTGCCAGCAGTTCTACCGGGCCTAGAGGGTGGGCTTTCTTT; CDR3 protein: CASSSTGPRGWAFF
D gene: .; J gene: TRBJ2-7; clone size: .; V gene: TRBV27; CDR3 DNA: TGTGCCAGCGGTATGGGCAGGGCCTACGAGCAGTACTTC; CDR3 protein: CASGMGRAYEQYF
D gene: .; J gene: TRBJ2-1; clone size: .; V gene: TRBV6-5; CDR3 DNA: TGTGCCAGCAGTCCCCGTGAGTCCTACAATGAGCAGTTCTTC; CDR3 protein: CASSPRESYNEQFF
D gene: TRBD1; J gene: TRBJ1-5; clone size: .; V gene: TRBV10-2; CDR3 DNA: TGCGCCAGCAGTACCACAGGGGGATTTTTCTCGCCCCAGCATTTT; CDR3 protein: CASSTTGGFFSPQHF
D gene: TRBD1; J gene: TRBJ2-7; clone size: .; V gene: TRBV10-1; CDR3 DNA: TGCGCCAGCATCGGGACAGGGAATCTTACCTACGAGCAGTACTTC; CDR3 protein: CASIGTGNLTYEQYF
D gene: .; J gene: TRBJ2-2; clone size: once; V gene: TRBV19; CDR3 DNA: TGTGCCAGTAGTATCGTACTCCCCGGGGAGCTGTTTTTT; CDR3 protein: CASSIVLPGELFF
D gene: .; J gene: TRBJ1-2; clone size: .; V gene: TRBV29-1; CDR3 DNA: TGCAGCGCAGCCGTCGGGGGAGGGTATGACTACACCTTC; CDR3 protein: CSAAVGGGYDYTF
D gene: .; J gene: TRBJ1-1; clone size: .; V gene: TRBV29-1; CDR3 DNA: TGCAGCGTCGGGCATGGACAGTTGAACACTGAAGCTTTCTTT; CDR3 protein: CSVGHGQLNTEAFF
D gene: TRBD1; J gene: TRBJ2-7; clone size: once; V gene: TRBV28; CDR3 DNA: TGTGCCAGCAGTCCCCCGGGACAGGGGTTCTACGAGCAGTACTTC; CDR3 protein: CASSPPGQGFYEQYF
D gene: .; J gene: TRBJ2-7; clone size: .; V gene: TRBV5-6; CDR3 DNA: TGTGCCAGCAGCTTGTGGAGAGCCTACGAGCAGTACTTC; CDR3 protein: CASSLWRAYEQYF
D gene: .; J gene: TRBJ2-3; clone size: once; V gene: TRBV7-8; CDR3 DNA: TGTGCCAGCAGCGGGGGGGACAGCGGGGGTCGCAGCACAGATACGCAGTATTTT; CDR3 protein: CASSGGDSGGRSTDTQYF
D gene: .; J gene: TRBJ2-7; clone size: .; V gene: TRBV6-1; CDR3 DNA: TGTGCCAGCAGGAAAGGGGCGGTCGAGCAGTACTTC; CDR3 protein: CASRKGAVEQYF
D gene: TRBD2; J gene: TRBJ2-3; clone size: .; V gene: TRBV5-6; CDR3 DNA: TGTGCCAGCAGTTACCTAGGACTAGCGGGGGGCTCAGATACGCAGTATTTT; CDR3 protein: CASSYLGLAGGSDTQYF
D gene: .; J gene: TRBJ1-1; clone size: .; V gene: TRBV6-1; CDR3 DNA: TGTGCCAGCAGTGAAATAGCTAACACTGAGGCTTTCTTT; CDR3 protein: CASSEIANTEAFF
D gene: TRBD2; J gene: TRBJ2-7; clone size: once; V gene: TRBV6-1; CDR3 DNA: TGTGCCAGCAGTGAAGCCGGGCGGGGCCCGGGACTAGCGACCTACGAGCAGTACTTC; CDR3 protein: CASSEAGRGPGLATYEQYF
D gene: .; J gene: TRBJ2-3; clone size: .; V gene: TRBV29-1; CDR3 DNA: TGCAGCGTTGAAGATCCGGGAATCTTTCAATTAGCTACAGATACGCAGTATTTT; CDR3 protein: CSVEDPGIFQLATDTQYF
D gene: TRBD2; J gene: TRBJ2-1; clone size: .; V gene: TRBV27; CDR3 DNA: TGTGCCAGCAGTTTTGTACTAGCGGGGGGGTGCAATGAGCAGTTCTTC; CDR3 protein: CASSFVLAGGCNEQFF
D gene: .; J gene: TRBJ2-7; clone size: .; V gene: TRBV27; CDR3 DNA: TGTGCCAGCAGTCTCGCGGGATCCTACGAGCAGTACTTC; CDR3 protein: CASSLAGSYEQYF
D gene: TRBD2; J gene: TRBJ2-5; clone size: .; V gene: TRBV5-6; CDR3 DNA: TGTGCCAGCAGCTTGGGGACTAGCGGGACCGCTTCCCAAGAGACCCAGTACTTC; CDR3 protein: CASSLGTSGTASQETQYF
D gene: .; J gene: TRBJ2-3; clone size: few; V gene: TRBV6-4; CDR3 DNA: TGTGCCAGCAGTGAGTTCCTGGCTTATACGCAGTATTTT; CDR3 protein: CASSEFLAYTQYF
D gene: .; J gene: TRBJ2-1; clone size: .; V gene: TRBV28; CDR3 DNA: TGTGCCAGCAGTTTAGGAGGAGGGGGCGGCTACAATGAGCAGTTCTTC; CDR3 protein: CASSLGGGGGYNEQFF
D gene: TRBD2; J gene: TRBJ2-5; clone size: .; V gene: TRBV11-2; CDR3 DNA: TGTGCCAGCAGCCTGGGAGCGGGGGGGAGACAAGAGACCCAGTACTTC; CDR3 protein: CASSLGAGGRQETQYF
D gene: .; J gene: TRBJ1-1; clone size: .; V gene: TRBV28; CDR3 DNA: TGTGCCAGCAGCCCCCCCCCACACAGTGAAGCTTTCTTT; CDR3 protein: CASSPPPHSEAFF
D gene: TRBD1; J gene: TRBJ1-1; clone size: .; V gene: TRBV5-1; CDR3 DNA: TGCGCCAGCAGCTCCCAGGGGCAGGGGGGCACTGAAGCTTTCTTT; CDR3 protein: CASSSQGQGGTEAFF
D gene: .; J gene: TRBJ1-1; clone size: .; V gene: TRBV7-6; CDR3 DNA: TGTGCCAGCAGCTCGCCTACCGATTCGGCTGAAGCTTTCTTT; CDR3 protein: CASSSPTDSAEAFF
D gene: .; J gene: TRBJ2-5; clone size: .; V gene: TRBV5-1; CDR3 DNA: TGCGCCAGCAGCTTTGACATGCCGCAAGAGACCCAGTACTTC; CDR3 protein: CASSFDMPQETQYF
D gene: .; J gene: TRBJ2-5; clone size: .; V gene: TRBV11-2; CDR3 DNA: TGTGCCAGCAGCCCCCCCGGGTTAGGCCTGGAGACCCAGTACTTC; CDR3 protein: CASSPPGLGLETQYF
D gene: TRBD2; J gene: TRBJ2-3; clone size: .; V gene: TRBV30; CDR3 DNA: TGTGCCTGGAGTGTTGGCAGCGGGGGGGCCTACGATACGCAGTATTTT; CDR3 protein: CAWSVGSGGAYDTQYF
D gene: TRBD1; J gene: TRBJ2-7; clone size: .; V gene: TRBV7-3; CDR3 DNA: TGTGCCAGCAGCTTCTCCGGGACAGGAGACTACGAGCAGTACTTC; CDR3 protein: CASSFSGTGDYEQYF
D gene: .; J gene: TRBJ2-3; clone size: .; V gene: TRBV7-9; CDR3 DNA: TGTGCCAGCAGCCTACCTAGACTAGACACAGATACGCAGTATTTT; CDR3 protein: CASSLPRLDTDTQYF
D gene: .; J gene: TRBJ1-2; clone size: .; V gene: TRBV7-2; CDR3 DNA: TGTGCCAGCAGCTTCCCTCAGGCGTTTAACTATGGCTACACCTTC; CDR3 protein: CASSFPQAFNYGYTF
D gene: TRBD2; J gene: TRBJ2-3; clone size: .; V gene: TRBV19; CDR3 DNA: TGTGCCAGTAGTATAGGACTAGCGGCTTCTAGCACAGATACGCAGTATTTT; CDR3 protein: CASSIGLAASSTDTQYF
D gene: .; J gene: TRBJ2-3; clone size: .; V gene: TRBV15; CDR3 DNA: TGTGCCACCAGCAGAGTCGCACAGGGTCGCACAGATACGCAGTATTTT; CDR3 protein: CATSRVAQGRTDTQYF
D gene: TRBD2; J gene: TRBJ2-2; clone size: .; V gene: TRBV7-9; CDR3 DNA: TGTGCCAGCAGCTCCAGCTTATCGGCGGGACTAGCGTACACCGGGGAGCTGTTTTTT; CDR3 protein: CASSSSLSAGLAYTGELFF
D gene: .; J gene: TRBJ2-3; clone size: once; V gene: TRBV2; CDR3 DNA: TGTGCCAGCATGTGGCGGGGCGGAAACGGGCCAGATACGCAGTATTTT; CDR3 protein: CASMWRGGNGPDTQYF
D gene: .; J gene: TRBJ1-6; clone size: .; V gene: TRBV28; CDR3 DNA: TGTGCCAGCAGACAGAGTAATTCACCCCTCCACTTT; CDR3 protein: CASRQSNSPLHF
D gene: .; J gene: TRBJ1-2; clone size: .; V gene: TRBV7-6; CDR3 DNA: TGTGCCAGCAGCTTAATGCCAGGTCTCTATGGCTACACCTTC; CDR3 protein: CASSLMPGLYGYTF
D gene: TRBD1; J gene: TRBJ1-2; clone size: once; V gene: TRBV2; CDR3 DNA: TGTGCCAGCAGTGAAGCGCTACAGGGGGTCAAGGGCTATGGCTACACCTTC; CDR3 protein: CASSEALQGVKGYGYTF
D gene: TRBD1; J gene: TRBJ2-7; clone size: .; V gene: TRBV14; CDR3 DNA: TGTGCCAGCAGCCAAGCCGGGACAGGGTACGAGCAGTACTTC; CDR3 protein: CASSQAGTGYEQYF
D gene: .; J gene: TRBJ2-1; clone size: .; V gene: TRBV7-2; CDR3 DNA: TGTGCCAGCAGCTTTTCTCCGGGAGAGAATGAGCAGTTCTTC; CDR3 protein: CASSFSPGENEQFF
D gene: .; J gene: TRBJ2-5; clone size: .; V gene: TRBV30; CDR3 DNA: TGTGCCTGGGAAAGACAGCCTCAGGAGACCCAGTACTTC; CDR3 protein: CAWERQPQETQYF
D gene: .; J gene: TRBJ1-2; clone size: .; V gene: TRBV18; CDR3 DNA: TGTGCCAGCTCACCAAACGACAGGTTCCTATATGGCTACACCTTC; CDR3 protein: CASSPNDRFLYGYTF
D gene: TRBD1; J gene: TRBJ2-5; clone size: .; V gene: TRBV5-1; CDR3 DNA: TGCGCCAGCAGCTTGGGGGACAGGGGGCAGGAGGAGACCCAGTACTTC; CDR3 protein: CASSLGDRGQEETQYF
D gene: .; J gene: TRBJ1-4; clone size: .; V gene: TRBV6-5; CDR3 DNA: TGTGCCAGCAGATCCAGGGAGGTTGAAAAACTGTTTTTT; CDR3 protein: CASRSREVEKLFF
D gene: TRBD1; J gene: TRBJ1-5; clone size: .; V gene: TRBV5-6; CDR3 DNA: TGTGCCAGCAGCCAAAGACTCTGGACAGGGAGCAATCAGCCCCAGCATTTT; CDR3 protein: CASSQRLWTGSNQPQHF
D gene: .; J gene: TRBJ1-5; clone size: .; V gene: TRBV16; CDR3 DNA: TGTGCCAGCAGCCAATCGTCAGGGAATCAGCCCCAGCATTTT; CDR3 protein: CASSQSSGNQPQHF
D gene: .; J gene: TRBJ2-3; clone size: .; V gene: TRBV5-1; CDR3 DNA: TGCGCCAGCAGGCAGACCGGGGGATCGGCGGATACGCAGTATTTT; CDR3 protein: CASRQTGGSADTQYF
D gene: TRBD1; J gene: TRBJ1-5; clone size: .; V gene: TRBV19; CDR3 DNA: TGTGCCAGTAGTCAACAGGGGCCTGATAGCAATCAGCCCCAGCATTTT; CDR3 protein: CASSQQGPDSNQPQHF
D gene: TRBD1; J gene: TRBJ1-5; clone size: once; V gene: TRBV27; CDR3 DNA: TGTGCCAGCAGTCTGACAGGGGCTGTCGATCAGCCCCAGCATTTT; CDR3 protein: CASSLTGAVDQPQHF
D gene: .; J gene: TRBJ2-2; clone size: .; V gene: TRBV5-1; CDR3 DNA: TGCGCCAGCAGCGCGGGGAGCCGGGAGCTGTTTTTT; CDR3 protein: CASSAGSRELFF